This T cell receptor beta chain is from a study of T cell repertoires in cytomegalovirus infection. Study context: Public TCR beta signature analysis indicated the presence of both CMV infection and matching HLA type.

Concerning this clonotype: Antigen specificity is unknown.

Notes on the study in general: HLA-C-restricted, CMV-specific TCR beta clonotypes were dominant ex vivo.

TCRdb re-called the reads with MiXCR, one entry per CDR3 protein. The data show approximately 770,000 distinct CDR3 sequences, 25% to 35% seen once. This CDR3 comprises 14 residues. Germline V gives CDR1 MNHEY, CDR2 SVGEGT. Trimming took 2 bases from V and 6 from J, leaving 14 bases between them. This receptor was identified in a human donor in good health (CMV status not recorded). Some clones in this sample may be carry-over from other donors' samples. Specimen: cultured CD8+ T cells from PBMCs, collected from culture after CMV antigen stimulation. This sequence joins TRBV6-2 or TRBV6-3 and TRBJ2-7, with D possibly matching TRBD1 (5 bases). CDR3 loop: CASSYHVQGSEQYV. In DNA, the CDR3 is TGTGCCAGCAGTTACCATGTTCAGGGTTCCGAGCAGTACGTC.